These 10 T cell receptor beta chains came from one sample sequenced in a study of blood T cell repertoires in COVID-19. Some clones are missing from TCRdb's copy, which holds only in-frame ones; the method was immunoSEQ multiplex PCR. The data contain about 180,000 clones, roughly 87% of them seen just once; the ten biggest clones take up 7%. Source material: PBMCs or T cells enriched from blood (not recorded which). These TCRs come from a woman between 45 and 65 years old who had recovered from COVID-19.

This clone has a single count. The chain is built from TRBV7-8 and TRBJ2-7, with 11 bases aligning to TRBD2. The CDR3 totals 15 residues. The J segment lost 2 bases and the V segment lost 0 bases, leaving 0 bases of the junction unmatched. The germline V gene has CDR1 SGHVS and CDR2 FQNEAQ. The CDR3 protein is CASSLAGLAAYEQYF. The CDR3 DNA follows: TGTGCCAGCAGCTTAGCGGGACTAGCGGCCTACGAGCAGTACTTC. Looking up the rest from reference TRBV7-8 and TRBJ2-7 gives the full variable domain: GAGVSQSPRYKVAKRGQDVALRCDPISGHVSLFWYQQALGQGPEFLTYFQNEAQLDKSGLPSDRFFAERPEGSVSTLKIQRTQQEDSAVYLCASSLAGLAAYEQYFGPGTRLTVT.

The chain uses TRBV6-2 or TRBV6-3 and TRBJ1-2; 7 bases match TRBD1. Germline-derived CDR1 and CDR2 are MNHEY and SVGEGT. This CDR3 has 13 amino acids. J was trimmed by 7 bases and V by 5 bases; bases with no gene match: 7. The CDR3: CASSLRTGGGYTF. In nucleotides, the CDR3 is TGTGCCAGCAGTCTCAGGACAGGCGGTGGCTACACCTTC.

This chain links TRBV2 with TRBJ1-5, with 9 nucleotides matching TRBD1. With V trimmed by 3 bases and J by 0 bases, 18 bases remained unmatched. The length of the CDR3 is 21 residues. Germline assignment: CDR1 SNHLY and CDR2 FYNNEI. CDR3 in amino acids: CASSEWAQWGQGTGSNQPQHF. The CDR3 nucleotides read TGTGCCAGCAGTGAGTGGGCTCAATGGGGACAGGGAACCGGTAGCAATCAGCCCCAGCATTTT. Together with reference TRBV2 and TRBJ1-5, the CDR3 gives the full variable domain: EPEVTQTPSHQVTQMGQEVILRCVPISNHLYFYWYRQILGQKVEFLVSFYNNEISEKSEIFDDQFSVERPDGSNFTLKIRSTKLEDSAMYFCASSEWAQWGQGTGSNQPQHFGDGTRLSIL.

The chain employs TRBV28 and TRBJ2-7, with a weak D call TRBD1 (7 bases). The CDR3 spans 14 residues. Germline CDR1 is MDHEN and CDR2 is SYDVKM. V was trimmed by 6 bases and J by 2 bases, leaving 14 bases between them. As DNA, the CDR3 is TGTGCCAGCAGCTATGCAGGGGGGACCTACGAGCAGTACTTC. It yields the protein CASSYAGGTYEQYF. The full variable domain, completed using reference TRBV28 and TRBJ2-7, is DVKVTQSSRYLVKRTGEKVFLECVQDMDHENMFWYRQDPGLGLRLIYFSYDVKMKEKGDIPEGYSVSREKKERFSLILESASTNQTSMYLCASSYAGGTYEQYFGPGTRLTVT.

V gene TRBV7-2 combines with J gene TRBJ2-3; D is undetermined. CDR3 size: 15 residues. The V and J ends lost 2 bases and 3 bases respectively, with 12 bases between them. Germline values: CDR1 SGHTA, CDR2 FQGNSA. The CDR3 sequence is CASSLTGHGTDTQYF. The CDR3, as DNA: TGTGCCAGCAGCTTAACGGGTCACGGGACAGATACGCAGTATTTT.

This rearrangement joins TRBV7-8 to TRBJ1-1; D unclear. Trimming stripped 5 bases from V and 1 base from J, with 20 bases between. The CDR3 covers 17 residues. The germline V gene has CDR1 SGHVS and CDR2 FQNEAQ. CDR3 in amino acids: CASSPNPQGRGNTEAFF. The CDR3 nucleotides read TGTGCCAGCAGCCCAAACCCCCAAGGCCGGGGGAACACTGAAGCTTTCTTT.

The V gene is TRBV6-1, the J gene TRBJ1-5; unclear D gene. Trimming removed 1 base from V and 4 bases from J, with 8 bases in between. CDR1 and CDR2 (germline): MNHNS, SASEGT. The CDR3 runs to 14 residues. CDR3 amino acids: CASSEGRTNQPQHF. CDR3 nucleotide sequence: TGTGCCAGCAGTGAAGGGAGGACGAATCAGCCCCAGCATTTT.

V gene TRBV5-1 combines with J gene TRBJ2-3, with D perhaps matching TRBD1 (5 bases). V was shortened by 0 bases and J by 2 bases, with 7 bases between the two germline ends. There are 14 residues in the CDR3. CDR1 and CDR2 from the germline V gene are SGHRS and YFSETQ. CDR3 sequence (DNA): TGCGCCAGCAGCTTGGGGACACCCACAGATACGCAGTATTTT. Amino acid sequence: CASSLGTPTDTQYF.

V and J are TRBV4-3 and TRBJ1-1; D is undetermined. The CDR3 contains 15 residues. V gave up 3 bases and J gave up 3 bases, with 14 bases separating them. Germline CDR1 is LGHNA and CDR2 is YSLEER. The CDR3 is CASSQPGSWHTEAFF. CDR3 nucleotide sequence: TGCGCCAGCAGCCAGCCAGGCTCGTGGCACACTGAAGCTTTCTTT.

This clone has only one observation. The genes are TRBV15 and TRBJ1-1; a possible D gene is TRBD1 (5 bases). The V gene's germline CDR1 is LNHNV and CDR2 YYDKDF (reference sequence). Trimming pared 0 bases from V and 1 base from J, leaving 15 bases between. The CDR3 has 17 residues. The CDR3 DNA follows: TGTGCCACCAGCAGAGAAAAATGGGGCCCCGAGAACACTGAAGCTTTCTTT. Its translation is CATSREKWGPENTEAFF.